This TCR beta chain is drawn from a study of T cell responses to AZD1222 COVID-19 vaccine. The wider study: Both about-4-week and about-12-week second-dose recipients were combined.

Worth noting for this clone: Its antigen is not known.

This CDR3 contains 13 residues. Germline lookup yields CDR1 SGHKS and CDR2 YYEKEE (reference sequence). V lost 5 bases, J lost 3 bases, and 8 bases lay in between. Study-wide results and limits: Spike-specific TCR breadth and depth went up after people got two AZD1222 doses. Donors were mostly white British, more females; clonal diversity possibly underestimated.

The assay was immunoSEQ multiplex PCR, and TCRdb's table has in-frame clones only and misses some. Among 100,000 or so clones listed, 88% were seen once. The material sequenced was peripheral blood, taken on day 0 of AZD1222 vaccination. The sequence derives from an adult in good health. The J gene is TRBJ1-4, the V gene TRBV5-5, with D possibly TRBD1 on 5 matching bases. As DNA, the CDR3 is TGTGCCAGCAGTAAGGGGTCTAATGAAAAACTGTTTTTT. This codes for CASSKGSNEKLFF.